A selection of T cell receptor beta chains follows, all from one sample in a study of cytomegalovirus exposure and HLA in healthy donors. TCRdb's table, derived via immunoSEQ multiplex PCR, lists solely in-frame clones and lacks some. The table shows 140,000 to 150,000 clones, with approximately 81% occurring only once. Sequences were obtained from PBMCs. The receptors originated from a middle-aged woman in good health and CMV-seropositive. The CDR3 runs from the conserved cysteine through the conserved F or W. A D gene is named only where the DNA matches it firmly. Clone size appears in some rows only: once, few, many, or a class for an expanded clone.

J gene: TRBJ2-1; V gene: TRBV9; D gene: TRBD1; clone size: .; CDR3 DNA: TGTGCCAGCAGCGTCTTCCGGGGGACAGGGGAGAAAGCTACTACCTACAATGAGCAGTTCTTC; CDR3 protein: CASSVFRGTGEKATTYNEQFF
J gene: TRBJ2-5; V gene: TRBV9; D gene: .; clone size: .; CDR3 DNA: TGTGCCAGCAGCGCGGGAGCCCAGCAAGAGACCCAGTACTTC; CDR3 protein: CASSAGAQQETQYF
J gene: TRBJ2-7; V gene: TRBV27; D gene: TRBD2; clone size: .; CDR3 DNA: TGTGCCAGCAGTTTAGAGCGGGGATACGAGCAGTACTTC; CDR3 protein: CASSLERGYEQYF
J gene: TRBJ1-5; V gene: TRBV28; D gene: .; clone size: .; CDR3 DNA: TGTGCCAGCAGTTTCCCCGGTCAGCCCCAGCATTTT; CDR3 protein: CASSFPGQPQHF
J gene: TRBJ2-4; V gene: TRBV2; D gene: TRBD2; clone size: .; CDR3 DNA: TGTGCCAGCAGCGGGGGTGGCGGGAGGGCGGAAAACATTCAGTACTTC; CDR3 protein: CASSGGGGRAENIQYF
J gene: TRBJ2-7; V gene: TRBV6-5; D gene: TRBD2; clone size: .; CDR3 DNA: TGTGCCAGCAGTTACCGCGGGAGGGCCTACGAGCAGTACTTC; CDR3 protein: CASSYRGRAYEQYF
J gene: TRBJ2-2; V gene: TRBV7-9; D gene: TRBD1; clone size: once; CDR3 DNA: TGTGCCAGCAGACCGGGACAGATTAACACCGGGGAGCTGTTTTTT; CDR3 protein: CASRPGQINTGELFF
J gene: TRBJ2-5; V gene: TRBV28; D gene: .; clone size: few; CDR3 DNA: TGTGCCAGCAGTTTATCGGTCGGTGCGGGGCGGGAGACCCAGTACTTC; CDR3 protein: CASSLSVGAGRETQYF
J gene: TRBJ2-5; V gene: TRBV7-8; D gene: .; clone size: .; CDR3 DNA: TGTGCCAGCAGCTTAAACAGGAACCAAGAGACCCAGTACTTC; CDR3 protein: CASSLNRNQETQYF
J gene: TRBJ2-5; V gene: TRBV2; D gene: .; clone size: .; CDR3 DNA: TGTGCCAGCGTGCGAGCACAAGAGACCCAGTACTTC; CDR3 protein: CASVRAQETQYF
J gene: TRBJ2-7; V gene: TRBV5-1; D gene: TRBD1; clone size: .; CDR3 DNA: TGCGCCAGCAGCTTGGATGGACAGGGGGCGGGCTACGAGCAGTACTTC; CDR3 protein: CASSLDGQGAGYEQYF
J gene: TRBJ2-7; V gene: TRBV4-1; D gene: TRBD1; clone size: .; CDR3 DNA: TGCGCCAGCAGCCAAGCGACAGGGTCCTACGAGCAGTACTTC; CDR3 protein: CASSQATGSYEQYF
J gene: TRBJ1-4; V gene: TRBV7-9; D gene: TRBD1; clone size: .; CDR3 DNA: TGTTCCAGCAGCTTAGAGGAGACAGGGCGGGGAGAAAAACTGTTTTTT; CDR3 protein: CSSSLEETGRGEKLFF
J gene: TRBJ2-2; V gene: TRBV6-6; D gene: .; clone size: .; CDR3 DNA: TGTGCCAGCCGGGCGGGGAACACCGGGGAGCTGTTTTTT; CDR3 protein: CASRAGNTGELFF
J gene: TRBJ1-1; V gene: TRBV5-4; D gene: TRBD1; clone size: .; CDR3 DNA: TGTGCCAGCAGCTCGACAGGGGGCGCGGATGTTGGCACTGAAGCTTTCTTT; CDR3 protein: CASSSTGGADVGTEAFF
J gene: TRBJ2-7; V gene: TRBV6-5; D gene: TRBD2; clone size: .; CDR3 DNA: TGTGCCAGCAGTTCCGGACTAGTCCTATCCTCCTACGAGCAGTACTTC; CDR3 protein: CASSSGLVLSSYEQYF
J gene: TRBJ1-2; V gene: TRBV5-4; D gene: .; clone size: .; CDR3 DNA: TGTGCCAGCAACCGGGACACAACTTATGGCTACACCTTC; CDR3 protein: CASNRDTTYGYTF
J gene: TRBJ2-1; V gene: TRBV6-6; D gene: .; clone size: .; CDR3 DNA: TGTGCCAGCAGTTACTCCGACAGGGAGGTCTACAATGAGCAGTTCTTC; CDR3 protein: CASSYSDREVYNEQFF
J gene: TRBJ2-1; V gene: TRBV2; D gene: TRBD2; clone size: .; CDR3 DNA: TGTGCCAGCAGTGAAGAAAAGAGACTAGCGGTATTCCAGTTCTTC; CDR3 protein: CASSEEKRLAVFQFF
J gene: TRBJ2-3; V gene: TRBV11-2; D gene: TRBD2; clone size: .; CDR3 DNA: TGTGCCAGCAATTTGGCGGGGGGGTACACAGATACGCAGTATTTT; CDR3 protein: CASNLAGGYTDTQYF
J gene: TRBJ1-1; V gene: TRBV7-2; D gene: TRBD1; clone size: .; CDR3 DNA: TGTGCCAGCAGTCCAACAGGGGCGAACACTGAAGCTTTCTTT; CDR3 protein: CASSPTGANTEAFF
J gene: TRBJ2-5; V gene: TRBV5-4; D gene: TRBD2; clone size: .; CDR3 DNA: TGTGCCAGCAGCTCCCGGGTAGCGGGACAAGAGACCCAGTACTTC; CDR3 protein: CASSSRVAGQETQYF
J gene: TRBJ1-4; V gene: TRBV5-5; D gene: .; clone size: .; CDR3 DNA: TGTGCCAGCTCGGTTGCGGCTAATGAAAAACTGTTTTTT; CDR3 protein: CASSVAANEKLFF
J gene: TRBJ1-5; V gene: TRBV13; D gene: .; clone size: .; CDR3 DNA: TGTGCCAGCAGCTTAGGAGGCCCCGGGGATCAGCCCCAGCATTTT; CDR3 protein: CASSLGGPGDQPQHF
J gene: TRBJ2-2; V gene: TRBV5-1; D gene: .; clone size: .; CDR3 DNA: TGCGCCAGCAGCACGGACTTTTACACCGGGGAGCTGTTTTTT; CDR3 protein: CASSTDFYTGELFF
J gene: TRBJ1-1; V gene: TRBV18; D gene: TRBD1; clone size: once; CDR3 DNA: TGTGCCAGCTCACCGAACTCTGGGACAGGGGGCCTCCCTGGCACTGAAGCTTTCTTT; CDR3 protein: CASSPNSGTGGLPGTEAFF